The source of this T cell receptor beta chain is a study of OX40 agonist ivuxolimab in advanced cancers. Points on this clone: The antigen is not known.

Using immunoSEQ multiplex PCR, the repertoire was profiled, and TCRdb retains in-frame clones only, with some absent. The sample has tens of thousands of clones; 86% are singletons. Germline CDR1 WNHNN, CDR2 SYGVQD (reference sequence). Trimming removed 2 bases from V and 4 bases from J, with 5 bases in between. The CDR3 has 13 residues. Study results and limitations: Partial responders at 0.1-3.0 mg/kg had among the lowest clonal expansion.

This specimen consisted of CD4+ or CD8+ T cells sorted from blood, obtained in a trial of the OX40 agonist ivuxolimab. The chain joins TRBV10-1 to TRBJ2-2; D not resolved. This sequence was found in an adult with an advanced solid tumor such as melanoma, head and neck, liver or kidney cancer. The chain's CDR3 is CASSERATGELFF. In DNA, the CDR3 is TGCGCCAGCAGTGAGAGGGCCACCGGGGAGCTGTTTTTT.